These T cell receptor beta chains were read from a single sample in a study of beta chain features in type 1 diabetes. Using immunoSEQ multiplex PCR, the repertoire was profiled, and TCRdb retains in-frame clones only, with some absent. The repertoire includes around 320,000 clones, 14% of them detected once, and approximately 6.7% sits in the top ten. Sequenced: central memory CD4+ T cells from blood. The receptors here all came from a young man in good health. Each CDR3 is given with its conserved first and last residue. The D gene is left open where the match is weak. Clone size is given for some rows only: seen once, a few or many times, or a class if the clone is expanded.

v_call	j_call	d_call	clone_size	cdr3_aa	cdr3_nt
TRBV5-4	TRBJ1-1	-	few	CASSSLQGVYTEAFF	TGTGCCAGCAGCTCCTTACAGGGCGTGTACACTGAAGCTTTCTTT
TRBV10-1	TRBJ2-1	TRBD1	few	CASSEAGQGANEQFF	TGCGCCAGCAGTGAGGCAGGACAGGGGGCAAATGAGCAGTTCTTC
TRBV7-6	TRBJ2-2	-	few	CASSLREISNTGELFF	TGTGCCAGCAGCTTACGGGAGATTTCGAACACCGGGGAGCTGTTTTTT
TRBV30	TRBJ1-1	TRBD1	-	CAWDRETEAFF	TGTGCCTGGGACAGGGAAACTGAAGCTTTCTTT
TRBV4-2	TRBJ1-3	TRBD1	-	CASSQENTGEVWRQHTIYF	TGTGCCAGCAGCCAAGAAAATACAGGGGAGGTTTGGAGACAACACACCATATATTTT
TRBV14	TRBJ1-1	-	few	CASRDRLGLSSPKAFF	TGTGCCAGCAGGGACCGACTAGGGTTAAGCAGCCCAAAAGCTTTCTTT
TRBV19	TRBJ2-1	-	many	CASSIGDSSSYNEQFF	TGTGCCAGTAGCATAGGAGATTCCAGCTCCTACAATGAGCAGTTCTTC
TRBV29-1	TRBJ1-3	-	few	CSASTEIGNTIYF	TGCAGCGCCTCGACAGAAATTGGAAACACCATATATTTT
TRBV5-1	TRBJ2-3	-	few	CASSPGTSTDTQYF	TGCGCCAGCAGCCCTGGGACTAGCACAGATACGCAGTATTTT
TRBV5-4	TRBJ2-5	-	-	CASSFATGLVQETQYF	TGTGCCAGCAGCTTCGCTACAGGGCTGGTTCAAGAGACCCAGTACTTC
TRBV30	TRBJ1-2	-	-	CAWSDGQSYYGYTF	TGTGCCTGGAGTGATGGACAGAGCTACTATGGCTACACCTTC
TRBV4-1	TRBJ2-2	-	many	CASSQDRGELARNTGELFF	TGCGCCAGCAGCCAAGATCGCGGAGAGCTAGCAAGAAACACCGGGGAGCTGTTTTTT
TRBV4-3	TRBJ1-1	-	few	CASSQGKRNTEAFF	TGCGCCAGCAGCCAAGGGAAAAGGAACACTGAAGCTTTCTTT
TRBV4-1	TRBJ2-7	-	few	CASSLRQSSYEQYF	TGCGCCAGCAGCCTCCGACAGAGCTCCTACGAGCAGTACTTC